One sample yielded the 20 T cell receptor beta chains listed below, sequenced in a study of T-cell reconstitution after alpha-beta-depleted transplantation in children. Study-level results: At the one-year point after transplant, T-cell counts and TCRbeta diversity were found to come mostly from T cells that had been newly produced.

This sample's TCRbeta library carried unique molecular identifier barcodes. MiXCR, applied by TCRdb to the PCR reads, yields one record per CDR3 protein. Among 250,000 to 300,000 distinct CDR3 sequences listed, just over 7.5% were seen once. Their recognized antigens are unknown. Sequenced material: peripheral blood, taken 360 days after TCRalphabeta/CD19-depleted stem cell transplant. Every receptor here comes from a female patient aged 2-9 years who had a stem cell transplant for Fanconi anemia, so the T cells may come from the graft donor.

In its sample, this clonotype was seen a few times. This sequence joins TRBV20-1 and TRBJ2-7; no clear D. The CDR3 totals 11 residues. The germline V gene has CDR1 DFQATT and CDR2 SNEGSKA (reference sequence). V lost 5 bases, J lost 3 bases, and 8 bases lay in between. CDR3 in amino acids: CSAPILYEQYF. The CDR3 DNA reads TGCAGTGCTCCCATTCTCTACGAGCAGTACTTC.

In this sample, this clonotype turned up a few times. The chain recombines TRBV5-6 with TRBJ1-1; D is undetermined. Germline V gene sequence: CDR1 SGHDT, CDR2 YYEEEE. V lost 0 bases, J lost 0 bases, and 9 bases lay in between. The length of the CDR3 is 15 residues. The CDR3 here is CASSLGQIMNTEAFF. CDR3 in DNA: TGTGCCAGCAGCTTGGGGCAGATAATGAACACTGAAGCTTTCTTT. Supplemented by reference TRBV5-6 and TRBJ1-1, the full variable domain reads DAGVTQSPTHLIKTRGQQVTLRCSPKSGHDTVSWYQQALGQGPQFIFQYYEEEERQRGNFPDRFSGHQFPNYSSELNVNALLLGDSALYLCASSLGQIMNTEAFFGQGTRLTVV.

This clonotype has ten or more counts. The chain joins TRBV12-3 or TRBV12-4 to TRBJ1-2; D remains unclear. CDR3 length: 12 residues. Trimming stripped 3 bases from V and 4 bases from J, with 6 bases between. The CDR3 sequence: CASSLASYGYTF. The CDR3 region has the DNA TGTGCCAGCAGTTTGGCGAGCTATGGCTACACCTTC.

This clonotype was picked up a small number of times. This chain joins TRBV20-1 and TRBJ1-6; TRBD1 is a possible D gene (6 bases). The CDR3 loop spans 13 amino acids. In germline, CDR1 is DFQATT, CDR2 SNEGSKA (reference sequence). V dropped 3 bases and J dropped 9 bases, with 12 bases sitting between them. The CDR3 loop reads CSARRGAGSPLHF. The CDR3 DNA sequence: TGCAGTGCTAGGAGGGGGGCAGGTTCACCCCTCCACTTT.

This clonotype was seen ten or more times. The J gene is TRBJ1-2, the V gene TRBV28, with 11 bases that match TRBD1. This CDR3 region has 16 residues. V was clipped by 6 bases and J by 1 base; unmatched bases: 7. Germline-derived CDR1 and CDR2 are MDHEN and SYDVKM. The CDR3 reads CASSLPGTGGNYGYTF. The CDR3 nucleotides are TGTGCCAGCAGCCTTCCCGGGACAGGGGGTAACTATGGCTACACCTTC.

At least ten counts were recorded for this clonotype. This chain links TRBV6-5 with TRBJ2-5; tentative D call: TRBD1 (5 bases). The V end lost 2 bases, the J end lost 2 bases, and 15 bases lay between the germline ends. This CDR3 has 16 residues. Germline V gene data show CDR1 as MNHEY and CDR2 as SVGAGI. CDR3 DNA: TGTGCCAGCAGTTACACAGGTCCCTTGGCACAAGAGACCCAGTACTTC. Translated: CASSYTGPLAQETQYF.

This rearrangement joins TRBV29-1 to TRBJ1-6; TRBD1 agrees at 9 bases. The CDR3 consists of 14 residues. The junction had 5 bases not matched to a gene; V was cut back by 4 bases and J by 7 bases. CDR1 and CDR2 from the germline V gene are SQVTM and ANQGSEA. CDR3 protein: CSVVTGGVNSPLHF. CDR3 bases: TGCAGCGTTGTGACAGGGGGTGTCAATTCACCCCTCCACTTT.

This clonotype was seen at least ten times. The CDR3 DNA follows: TGCAGTGCTAGAGAGGGCTCCTCTGGAAACACCATATATTTT. Translation gives CSAREGSSGNTIYF. The J gene is TRBJ1-3, the V gene TRBV20-1; D remains ambiguous. Trimming cost V 0 bases and J 0 bases, with 6 bases left between them. The germline CDR1 and CDR2 sequences are DFQATT and SNEGSKA (reference sequence). The CDR3 loop spans 14 amino acids.

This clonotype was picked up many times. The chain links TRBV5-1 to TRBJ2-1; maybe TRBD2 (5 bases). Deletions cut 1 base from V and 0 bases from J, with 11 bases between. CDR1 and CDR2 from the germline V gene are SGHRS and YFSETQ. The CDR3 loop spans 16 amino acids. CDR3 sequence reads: CASSLYIGDSYNEQFF. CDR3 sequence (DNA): TGCGCCAGCAGCTTGTATATCGGGGACTCCTACAATGAGCAGTTCTTC.

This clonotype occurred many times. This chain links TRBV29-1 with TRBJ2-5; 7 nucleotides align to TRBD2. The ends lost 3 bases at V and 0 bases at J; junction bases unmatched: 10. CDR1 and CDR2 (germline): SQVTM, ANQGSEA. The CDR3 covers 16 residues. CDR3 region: CSVDPAGVSYQETQYF. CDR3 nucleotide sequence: TGCAGCGTTGATCCCGCGGGGGTTTCCTACCAAGAGACCCAGTACTTC.

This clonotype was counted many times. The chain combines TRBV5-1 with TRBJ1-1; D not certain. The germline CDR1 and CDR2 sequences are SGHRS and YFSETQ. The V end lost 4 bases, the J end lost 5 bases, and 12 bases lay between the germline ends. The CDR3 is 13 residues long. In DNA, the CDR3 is TGCGCCAGCAGCGTGTCTAGTGAGACTGAAGCTTTCTTT. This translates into CASSVSSETEAFF.

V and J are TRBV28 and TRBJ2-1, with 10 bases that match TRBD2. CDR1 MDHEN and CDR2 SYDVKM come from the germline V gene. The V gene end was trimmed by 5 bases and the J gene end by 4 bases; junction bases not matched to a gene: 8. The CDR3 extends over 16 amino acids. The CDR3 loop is CASSTLTSGAYNEQFF. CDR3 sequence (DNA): TGTGCCAGCAGTACCCTAACTAGCGGGGCTTACAATGAGCAGTTCTTC.

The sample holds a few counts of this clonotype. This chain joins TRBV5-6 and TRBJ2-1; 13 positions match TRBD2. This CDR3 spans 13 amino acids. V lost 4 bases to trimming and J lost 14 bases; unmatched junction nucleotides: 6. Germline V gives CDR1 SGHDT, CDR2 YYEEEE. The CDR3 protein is CASSLGTSGIKFF. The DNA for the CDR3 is TGTGCCAGCAGCCTGGGGACTAGCGGGATTAAGTTCTTC.

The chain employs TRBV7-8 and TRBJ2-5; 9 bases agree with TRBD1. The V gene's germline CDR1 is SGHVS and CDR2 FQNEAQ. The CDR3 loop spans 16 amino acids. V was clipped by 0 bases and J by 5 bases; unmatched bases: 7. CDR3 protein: CASSLAYRGLVETQYF. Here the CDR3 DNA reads TGTGCCAGCAGCTTAGCCTACAGGGGGCTTGTGGAGACCCAGTACTTC.

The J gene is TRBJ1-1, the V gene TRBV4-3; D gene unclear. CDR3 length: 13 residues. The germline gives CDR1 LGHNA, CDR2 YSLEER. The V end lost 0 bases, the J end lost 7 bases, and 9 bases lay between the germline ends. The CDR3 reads CASSQEAGLEAFF. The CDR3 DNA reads TGCGCCAGCAGCCAAGAAGCCGGCCTTGAAGCTTTCTTT.

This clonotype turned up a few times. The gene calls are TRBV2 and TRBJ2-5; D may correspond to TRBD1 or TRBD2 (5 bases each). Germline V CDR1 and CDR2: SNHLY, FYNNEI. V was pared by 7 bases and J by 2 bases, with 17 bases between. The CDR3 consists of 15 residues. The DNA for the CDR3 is TGTGCCAGCACCGATGGGGGTAACCGTCAAGAGACCCAGTACTTC. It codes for CASTDGGNRQETQYF.

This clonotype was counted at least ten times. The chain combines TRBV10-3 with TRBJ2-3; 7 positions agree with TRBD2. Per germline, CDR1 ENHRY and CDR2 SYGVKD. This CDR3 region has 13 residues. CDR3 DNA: TGTGCTTCCGGGACTACCGACACAGATACGCAGTATTTT. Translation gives CASGTTDTDTQYF.

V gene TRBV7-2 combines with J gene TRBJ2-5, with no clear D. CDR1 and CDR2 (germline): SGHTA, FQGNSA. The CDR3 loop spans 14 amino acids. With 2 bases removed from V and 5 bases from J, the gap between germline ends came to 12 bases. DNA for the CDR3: TGTGCCAGCAGCTTAAGACTCGTTGGGGAGACCCAGTACTTC. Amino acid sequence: CASSLRLVGETQYF.

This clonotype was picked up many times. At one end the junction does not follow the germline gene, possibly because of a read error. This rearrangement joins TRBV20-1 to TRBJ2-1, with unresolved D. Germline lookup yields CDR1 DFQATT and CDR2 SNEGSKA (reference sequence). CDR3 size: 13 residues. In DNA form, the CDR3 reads TGCAGTGCTCAACGGCCCTCCAACAATGAGCAGTTCTTC. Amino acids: CSAQRPSNNEQFF.

The CDR3, as DNA: TGCGCCAGCAGCCAGGAACTAAAACCAGATCAGCCCCAGCATTTT. It specifies CASSQELKPDQPQHF. The V and J genes are TRBV4-3 and TRBJ1-5; unclear D gene. V was pared by 3 bases and J by 5 bases, with 14 bases between. The CDR3 spans 15 residues. Germline V gene data show CDR1 as LGHNA and CDR2 as YSLEER.